Following are 22 T cell receptor beta chains from one sample sequenced in a study of blood T cell repertoires in COVID-19. TCRdb keeps only in-frame clones here, not all; method: immunoSEQ multiplex PCR. The sample carries 250,000 to 350,000 clones, approximately 83% recorded once. Sequenced: PBMCs or T cells enriched from blood (not recorded which). The source of these receptors is a woman aged 25 to 39 who had recovered from COVID-19.

The CDR3 region is CAWSVRGRVSTGELFF. DNA of the CDR3: TGTGCCTGGAGTGTACGGGGGAGGGTCAGCACCGGGGAGCTGTTTTTT. The V and J genes are TRBV30 and TRBJ2-2; 7 bases fit TRBD2. Per the germline V gene, CDR1 is GTSNPN and CDR2 is SVGIG (reference sequence). The J segment lost 4 bases and the V segment lost 0 bases, leaving 8 bases of the junction unmatched. This CDR3 has 16 amino acids.

The table lists this clone with a few counts. The chain couples TRBV5-1 to TRBJ2-7; 7 nucleotides line up with TRBD1. Germline values: CDR1 SGHRS, CDR2 YFSETQ. This CDR3 comprises 14 residues. V dropped 2 bases and J dropped 3; count of bases not matched to a gene: 5. CDR3 loop: CASSFQGDHYEQYF. In nucleotides, the CDR3 is TGCGCCAGCAGCTTCCAGGGGGACCACTACGAGCAGTACTTC.

J is TRBJ1-1 and V is TRBV6-5; a weak D match, TRBD1 (5 bases). This CDR3 is 15 amino acids long. V lost 6 bases, J lost 2 bases, and 16 bases lay in between. The germline V gene has CDR1 MNHEY and CDR2 SVGAGI. The CDR3 DNA reads TGTGCCAGCAGGGGGGGTAAAATAGGAAACACTGAAGCTTTCTTT. It is translated as CASRGGKIGNTEAFF.

V usage is TRBV6-5 and J usage is TRBJ1-3; no reliable D call. The CDR3 covers 15 residues. CDR1 and CDR2 (germline): MNHEY, SVGAGI. V was clipped by 6 bases and J by 2 bases, with 14 bases between them. CDR3 in DNA: TGTGCCAGCAGCCCCGGAGATTTTGCTGGAAACACCATATATTTT. The encoded protein is CASSPGDFAGNTIYF.

The chain couples TRBV9 to TRBJ2-1; 12 positions agree with TRBD2. The V segment lost 0 bases and the J segment 3 bases; nucleotides outside the gene matches: 1. CDR1 and CDR2 from the germline V gene are SGDLS and YYNGEE. The CDR3 is 16 amino acids. The CDR3 coding sequence is TGTGCCAGCAGCGTAGCGGGACTAGCGGGCTACAATGAGCAGTTCTTC. It codes for CASSVAGLAGYNEQFF.

This clone was seen a handful of times. The chain has TRBV4-1 and TRBJ1-1; 8 bases fit TRBD1. Per the germline V gene, CDR1 is MGHRA and CDR2 is YSYEKL. J was trimmed by 2 bases and V by 1 base; bases with no gene match: 12. The CDR3 consists of 18 residues. CDR3 DNA sequence: TGCGCCAGCAGCCAAGTCGTGGACAGGGCCCCCGCCAACACTGAAGCTTTCTTT. Translating gives CASSQVVDRAPANTEAFF.

This clone appeared once. The chain recombines TRBV10-1 with TRBJ1-2; D is unresolved. This CDR3 is built from 16 residues. Germline V gene sequence: CDR1 WNHNN, CDR2 SYGVQD (reference sequence). Between the trimmed V and J ends, which lost 0 bases and 3 bases, there was a span of 14 bases. CDR3 loop: CASSESIAGNDYGYTF. CDR3 in DNA: TGCGCCAGCAGTGAGTCGATAGCCGGGAATGACTATGGCTACACCTTC.

This clone was found once. The chain couples TRBV30 to TRBJ2-3, with D hard to call. Trimming took 0 bases from V and 3 from J, leaving 4 bases between them. The CDR3 runs 12 residues. Germline lookup yields CDR1 GTSNPN and CDR2 SVGIG (reference sequence). DNA for the CDR3: TGTGCCTGGAGTGTACAGACAGATACGCAGTATTTT. Translated: CAWSVQTDTQYF. Combining the CDR3 with reference TRBV30 and TRBJ2-3 gives the whole variable domain SQTIHQWPATLVQPVGSPLSLECTVEGTSNPNLYWYRQAAGRGLQLLFYSVGIGQISSEVPQNLSASRPQDRQFILSSKKLLLSDSGFYLCAWSVQTDTQYFGPGTRLTVL.

The chain uses TRBV2 and TRBJ1-1; unclear D gene. CDR3 length: 13 amino acids. V lost 11 bases and J 2 bases, leaving 15 bases between the germline ends. Germline CDR1 reads SNHLY; CDR2 reads FYNNEI. The DNA of the CDR3 is TGTGCCGAAGGGAGGAGGACTAACACTGAAGCTTTCTTT. It translates to CAEGRRTNTEAFF.

This clone was seen a handful of times. V and J are TRBV7-2 and TRBJ1-4, with D perhaps TRBD1 (6 bases). This CDR3 contains 15 residues. Trimming left V 5 bases short and J 5 bases short, with 15 bases between. Germline V gives CDR1 SGHTA, CDR2 FQGNSA. The CDR3 nucleotides are TGTGCCAGCAGCCCCGGGGGGGCTCAAAATGAAAAACTGTTTTTT. Amino acid sequence: CASSPGGAQNEKLFF.

This clone was observed a few times. CDR3 sequence (DNA): TGTGCCAGAAGCATGGACGGGGCAGGGGTCGGTTCACCCCTCCACTTT. Protein product: CARSMDGAGVGSPLHF. V and J are TRBV5-3 and TRBJ1-6; a weak D match, TRBD1 (6 bases). TRBV5-3 is noted as an ORF with a role that remains uncertain. Trimming shortened V by 4 bases and J by 9 bases, and 20 bases separated the two germline ends. The CDR3 sequence is 16 residues long.

The rearrangement joins TRBV6-5 to TRBJ1-4; 9 bases map to TRBD1. Germline V gene data show CDR1 as MNHEY and CDR2 as SVGAGI. The junction had 4 bases not matched to a gene; V was cut back by 5 bases and J by 6 bases. This CDR3 is built from 14 residues. The CDR3 DNA follows: TGTGCCAGCAGTCCAGGGACAGGGTATGAAAAACTGTTTTTT. It encodes CASSPGTGYEKLFF.

This clone has only one observation. The chain is built from TRBV24-1 and TRBJ1-2, with D hard to call. Germline CDR1 is KGHDR and CDR2 is SFDVKD. Trimming left V 3 bases short and J 7 bases short, with 17 bases between. The CDR3 has 15 residues. DNA of the CDR3: TGTGCCACCAGTGATGCCGGGATACGAGCTTCTGGCTACACCTTC. Amino acids: CATSDAGIRASGYTF.

The J gene is TRBJ2-3, the V gene TRBV11-2, with 11 bases aligning to TRBD2. This CDR3 is built from 19 residues. V trimming: 5 bases; J trimming: 0 bases; junction bases outside the gene matches: 13. From germline, CDR1 is SGHAT and CDR2 FQNNGV. The CDR3 loop is CASSPGGASGGSSTDTQYF. CDR3 in DNA: TGTGCCAGCAGCCCCGGAGGCGCTAGCGGGGGGTCTAGCACAGATACGCAGTATTTT.

The rearrangement links TRBV27 to TRBJ2-1; 9 bases line up with TRBD2. With 2 bases clipped from V and 10 bases from J, the junction kept 12 bases outside the gene matches. Germline values: CDR1 MNHEY, CDR2 SMNVEV (reference sequence). This CDR3 is 16 amino acids long. CDR3 region: CASSLRFAGGPGEQFF. The CDR3 DNA reads TGTGCCAGCAGTTTAAGGTTCGCGGGGGGGCCGGGGGAGCAGTTCTTC.

The rearrangement links TRBV10-2 to TRBJ1-2; 11 nucleotides agree with TRBD1. CDR1 and CDR2 (germline): WSHSY, SAAADI. The CDR3 totals 13 residues. After removal of 8 bases from V and 7 bases from J, the junction contained 6 bases not matched to a gene. CDR3 DNA sequence: TGCGCCAGCTGGACAGGGGGCGCTTCTGGCTACACCTTC. The encoded protein is CASWTGGASGYTF.

The chain couples TRBV4-2 to TRBJ2-6; D is possibly TRBD1 (6 bases). The germline V gene encodes CDR1 LGHNA and CDR2 YNFKEQ. This CDR3 has 18 amino acids. V was pared by 7 bases and J by 0 bases, with 19 bases between. The CDR3 DNA follows: TGTGCCAGCACCGAACAGGGTGGACAGTTCTCTGGGGCCAACGTCCTGACTTTC. Protein product: CASTEQGGQFSGANVLTF.

The V call is TRBV24-1, the J call TRBJ2-3, with D hard to call. V lost 4 bases to trimming and J lost 4 bases, with 11 bases between them. CDR3 size: 14 residues. Germline loops: CDR1 KGHDR, CDR2 SFDVKD. The CDR3 here is CATSDPPTPDTQYF. As DNA, the CDR3 is TGTGCCACCAGTGACCCCCCTACTCCAGATACGCAGTATTTT.

The V call is TRBV18, the J call TRBJ2-3, with TRBD2 matching over 7 bases. V trimming: 3 bases; J trimming: 4 bases; junction bases outside the gene matches: 10. The CDR3 is made up of 16 amino acids. Germline-derived CDR1 and CDR2 are KGHSH and LQKENI. Here the CDR3 DNA reads TGTGCCAGCTCACCTATATCTAGCGGCGATTCAGATACGCAGTATTTT. Amino acid sequence: CASSPISSGDSDTQYF.

The rearrangement uses TRBV10-3 and TRBJ1-1; a weak D match, TRBD1 (5 bases). The CDR3 totals 14 residues. Germline assignment: CDR1 ENHRY and CDR2 SYGVKD. Deletions cut 6 bases from V and 1 base from J, with 12 bases between. The CDR3 DNA sequence: TGTGCCATCAGATTCCAGACAGAGAACACTGAAGCTTTCTTT. Translating gives CAIRFQTENTEAFF.

This sequence joins TRBV28 and TRBJ2-1; 7 nucleotides match TRBD2. V lost 0 bases, J lost 4 bases, and 3 bases stayed unmatched. In germline, CDR1 is MDHEN, CDR2 SYDVKM. This CDR3 has 15 residues. Written as DNA, the CDR3 is TGTGCCAGCAGTTTATGGGGAGGGCGGTACAATGAGCAGTTCTTC. The encoded protein is CASSLWGGRYNEQFF.

The chain employs TRBV27 and TRBJ2-2; a weak D match, TRBD2 (5 bases). The V and J ends lost 6 bases and 7 bases respectively, with 12 bases between them. Per the germline V gene, CDR1 is MNHEY and CDR2 is SMNVEV (reference sequence). The CDR3 is made up of 13 amino acids. CDR3 bases: TGTGCCAGCAGCCCAACTAGAGGCGGGGAGCTGTTTTTT. Protein product: CASSPTRGGELFF.